Below, 16 T cell receptor beta chains from the same sample are listed, as sequenced in a study of cytomegalovirus exposure and HLA in healthy donors. PCR employed 60 Vbeta and 13 Jbeta primers. Generated by immunoSEQ multiplex PCR, the TCRdb table keeps only in-frame clones and is missing some. Here the sample spans around 160,000 clones, around 68% being singletons. The specimen sequenced was PBMCs. The receptor source for this set is a man in his fifties or sixties in good health and CMV-seronegative.

This clone was seen more than once but under ten times. The J gene is TRBJ2-7, the V gene TRBV6-1; 10 bases align to TRBD1. The CDR3 has 14 residues. Germline values: CDR1 MNHNS, CDR2 SASEGT. The trim removed 4 bases at V and 3 bases at J, leaving 3 bases unmatched. The DNA for the CDR3 is TGTGCCAGCAGTGTCCGGGACAGGGGCTACGAGCAGTACTTC. It yields the protein CASSVRDRGYEQYF.

Details on this clone: One end of the junction fails to match germline, which may point to a read error. The chain joins TRBV5-1 to TRBJ2-2; D may be TRBD1 (5 bases). The CDR3 is 14 amino acids. Germline V gene data show CDR1 as SGHRS and CDR2 as YFSETQ. This chain's CDR3 is CAGRQTSNTGELFF. Here the CDR3 DNA reads TGCGCCGGCAGACAGACCTCGAACACCGGGGAGCTGTTTTTT.

This chain joins TRBV5-1 and TRBJ1-1; D may be TRBD1 (5 bases). The CDR3 is 14 amino acids. Per germline, CDR1 SGHRS and CDR2 YFSETQ. Trimming left V 3 bases short and J 4 bases short, with 13 bases between. As DNA, the CDR3 is TGCGCCAGCAGCTCCGGGGGGGTTGGCACTGAAGCTTTCTTT. Encoded protein: CASSSGGVGTEAFF.

This clone was counted between two and nine times. This chain links TRBV6-4 with TRBJ1-1; D is ambiguous. This CDR3 is 12 amino acids long. The germline V and J ends were trimmed by 0 bases and 8 bases, with 7 bases remaining between them. Germline CDR1 MRHNA, CDR2 SNTAGT. The CDR3 loop reads CASSDSSSEAFF. The CDR3 bases are TGTGCCAGCAGTGACTCGAGTTCAGAAGCTTTCTTT.

This chain uses TRBV6-6 with TRBJ2-5; 9 nucleotides align to TRBD1. CDR1 is MNHNY and CDR2 is SVGAGI in the germline V gene (reference sequence). CDR3 length: 15 residues. The ends lost 5 bases at V and 5 bases at J; junction bases unmatched: 9. CDR3 sequence reads: CASSTGTGTGETQYF. CDR3 DNA sequence: TGTGCCAGCAGTACCGGGACAGGGACAGGGGAGACCCAGTACTTC.

V usage is TRBV4-1 and J usage is TRBJ1-5; the match to TRBD1 covers 8 bases. CDR3 length: 14 amino acids. V lost 5 bases, J lost 5 bases, and 5 bases stayed unmatched. Germline V gives CDR1 MGHRA, CDR2 YSYEKL. CDR3 DNA: TGCGCCAGCAGCTTGGACAGGGTGGATCAGCCCCAGCATTTT. This translates into CASSLDRVDQPQHF.

The V and J genes are TRBV5-1 and TRBJ1-1; 8 nucleotides agree with TRBD1. CDR3 length: 15 residues. Germline V gene data show CDR1 as SGHRS and CDR2 as YFSETQ. The V segment lost 4 bases and the J segment 1 base; nucleotides outside the gene matches: 6. The CDR3 is CASSPPGTGNTEAFF. Here the CDR3 DNA reads TGCGCCAGCAGCCCGCCAGGGACAGGGAACACTGAAGCTTTCTTT.

The V gene is TRBV7-9, the J gene TRBJ2-5; the match to TRBD2 covers 7 bases. This CDR3 has 14 residues. The germline V gene encodes CDR1 SEHNR and CDR2 FQNEAQ (reference sequence). The V gene end was trimmed by 5 bases and the J gene end by 2 bases; junction bases not matched to a gene: 5. The CDR3 DNA is TGTGCCAGCAGCCCGAGCGGGGCACAAGAGACCCAGTACTTC. This gives the protein CASSPSGAQETQYF. Variable domain in full (rest from reference TRBV7-9 and TRBJ2-5): DTGVSQNPRHKITKRGQNVTFRCDPISEHNRLYWYRQTLGQGPEFLTYFQNEAQLEKSRLLSDRFSAERPKGSFSTLEIQRTEQGDSAMYLCASSPSGAQETQYFGPGTRLLVL.

The chain has TRBV7-6 and TRBJ1-4; TRBD1 aligns across 9 bases. The germline CDR1 and CDR2 sequences are SGHVS and FNYEAQ. The CDR3 has 16 amino acids. V was pared by 0 bases and J by 5 bases, with 4 bases of the junction left unmatched. The chain's CDR3 is CASSLAAGQGNEKLFF. The CDR3 DNA is TGTGCCAGCAGCTTAGCGGCAGGACAGGGGAATGAAAAACTGTTTTTT. The full variable domain, in which reference TRBV7-6 and TRBJ1-4 provide the parts outside the CDR3, is GAGVSQSPRYKVTKRGQDVALRCDPISGHVSLYWYRQALGQGPEFLTYFNYEAQQDKSGLPNDRFSAERPEGSISTLTIQRTEQRDSAMYRCASSLAAGQGNEKLFFGSGTQLSVL.

The V call is TRBV11-2, the J call TRBJ2-2; TRBD1 agrees at 10 bases. Trimming took 6 bases from V and 4 from J; bases not matched to a gene: 8. Germline CDR1 reads SGHAT; CDR2 reads FQNNGV. The CDR3 totals 16 residues. DNA for the CDR3: TGTGCCAGCAGTCCGACCGGGACAGGGGTCACCGGGGAGCTGTTTTTT. Its translation is CASSPTGTGVTGELFF.

V usage is TRBV7-9 and J usage is TRBJ2-2, with 8 nucleotides matching TRBD1. The CDR3 extends over 15 amino acids. The germline V gene has CDR1 SEHNR and CDR2 FQNEAQ (reference sequence). V lost 8 bases and J lost 1; bases outside the gene matches: 6. The CDR3 DNA reads TGTGCCAGCTACGGCGGGACAGGGAACACCGGGGAGCTGTTTTTT. It is translated as CASYGGTGNTGELFF.

This rearrangement joins TRBV25-1 to TRBJ2-4, with 13 bases that match TRBD2. V gave up 2 bases and J gave up 6 bases; unmatched junction bases: 7. Looked up from germline, CDR1 is MGHDK and CDR2 is SYGVNS. This CDR3 comprises 17 residues. CDR3 nucleotides: TGTGCCAGCAGTGAACCCGGACTAGCGGGGGCAAGAAACATTCAGTACTTC. Its protein product is CASSEPGLAGARNIQYF.

Comment on this clone: Distinct nucleotide sequences in the sample also encode this CDR3. The V and J genes are TRBV4-2 and TRBJ2-5; 11 bases match TRBD2. The CDR3 runs to 16 residues. After removal of 1 base from V and 2 bases from J, the junction contained 3 bases not matched to a gene. Germline assignment: CDR1 LGHNA and CDR2 YNFKEQ. CDR3: CASSQVASGGQETQYF. The CDR3 nucleotides read TGTGCCAGCAGCCAAGTAGCTAGCGGGGGGCAAGAGACCCAGTACTTC.

This rearrangement joins TRBV7-9 to TRBJ2-5; the D gene is possibly TRBD1 (8 bases). Germline CDR1 is SEHNR and CDR2 is FQNEAQ (reference sequence). The length of the CDR3 is 15 residues. The ends were cut back, 5 bases at V and 3 bases at J, with 16 bases in the middle. The CDR3 sequence: CASSTRQGREETQYF. The CDR3 nucleotides read TGTGCCAGCAGCACAAGACAGGGGAGGGAAGAGACCCAGTACTTC. Combining the CDR3 with reference TRBV7-9 and TRBJ2-5 gives the whole variable domain DTGVSQNPRHKITKRGQNVTFRCDPISEHNRLYWYRQTLGQGPEFLTYFQNEAQLEKSRLLSDRFSAERPKGSFSTLEIQRTEQGDSAMYLCASSTRQGREETQYFGPGTRLLVL.

The J gene is TRBJ1-1, the V gene TRBV6-5; weak D call: TRBD1 (6 bases). CDR3 length: 13 amino acids. The germline V and J ends were trimmed by 8 bases and 1 base, with 11 bases remaining between them. CDR1 and CDR2 from the germline V gene are MNHEY and SVGAGI. In DNA form, the CDR3 reads TGTGCCAGCGTTACGGACAGGAACACTGAAGCTTTCTTT. The encoded protein is CASVTDRNTEAFF.

V gene TRBV27 combines with J gene TRBJ1-2, with a weak D call TRBD1 (6 bases). V shed 4 bases and J shed 8 bases, with 17 bases lying between them. The germline V gene has CDR1 MNHEY and CDR2 SMNVEV (reference sequence). The length of the CDR3 is 14 residues. CDR3 coding DNA: TGTGCCAGCAGTTCCTTTGGGGCAGGGGAGGGCTACACCTTC. It encodes CASSSFGAGEGYTF.